This entry is about one TCR beta chain. What it recognizes is unknown. This entry belongs to a study of post-analysis software for immune sequencing data. The CDR3 contains 13 residues. CDR1 is DFQATT and CDR2 is SNEGSKA in the germline V gene (reference sequence). Between the trimmed V and J ends, which lost 6 bases and 2 bases, there was a span of 12 bases. Unique molecular identifiers had been added to the TCR beta cDNA libraries. TCRdb reprocessed the PCR reads with MiXCR, giving one entry per CDR3 protein. The sample contains hundreds of thousands of distinct CDR3 sequences, roughly 29% of which appear only once. The study's findings and limits: Roughly 5 TRBV segments, TRBV5-6, TRBV5-1 and TRBV20-1 among them, were found more frequent in patients than controls.

The source material was blood. The chain joins TRBV20-1 to TRBJ2-3; D might be TRBD2 (7 bases). This receptor was obtained from a girl under 18 with multiple sclerosis. The CDR3 DNA is TGCAGTGCGGGGGGGGCGCTCACAGATACGCAGTATTTT. It encodes CSAGGALTDTQYF.